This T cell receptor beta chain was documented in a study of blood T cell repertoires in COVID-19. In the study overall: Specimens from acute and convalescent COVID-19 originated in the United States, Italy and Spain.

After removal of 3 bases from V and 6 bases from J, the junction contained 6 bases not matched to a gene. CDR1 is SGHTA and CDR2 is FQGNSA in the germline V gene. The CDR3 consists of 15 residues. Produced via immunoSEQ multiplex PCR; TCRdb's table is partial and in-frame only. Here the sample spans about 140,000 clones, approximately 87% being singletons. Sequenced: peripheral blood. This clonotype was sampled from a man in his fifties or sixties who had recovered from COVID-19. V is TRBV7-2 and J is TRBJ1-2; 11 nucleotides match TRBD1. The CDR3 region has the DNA TGTGCCAGCAGCTTGGGACAGGGGGAGTATGATGGCTACACCTTC. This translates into CASSLGQGEYDGYTF.